This TCR beta chain was documented in a study of early T cells in non-severe SARS-CoV-2 infection. In the study overall: It was bulk RNA from unsorted whole blood that was sequenced, and the chains were unpaired. Whole-study results and caveats: Missing private and CD4 specificities, VDJdb matching favored anti-spike CD8 responses.

Unique molecular identifiers were affixed to single, distinct cDNA molecules. TCRdb re-called the 5' RACE reads with MiXCR, one entry per CDR3 protein. The sample shows 95,000 to 110,000 distinct CDR3 sequences, over 8.5% of them seen only once. This clonotype was detected a few times. Its cognate antigen is unknown. CDR1 and CDR2 from the germline V gene are SGHRS and YFSETQ. The ends lost 4 bases at V and 0 bases at J; junction bases unmatched: 3. The CDR3 loop spans 14 amino acids. The sample was whole blood. The chain recombines TRBV5-1 with TRBJ2-7; the match to TRBD2 covers 8 bases. The source of this sequence is an adult who was a healthcare worker with PCR-confirmed SARS-CoV-2 infection or an uninfected control (not recorded which). CDR3 protein: CASSTTSGSYEQYF. The CDR3 coding sequence is TGCGCCAGCAGCACCACTAGCGGCTCCTACGAGCAGTACTTC.